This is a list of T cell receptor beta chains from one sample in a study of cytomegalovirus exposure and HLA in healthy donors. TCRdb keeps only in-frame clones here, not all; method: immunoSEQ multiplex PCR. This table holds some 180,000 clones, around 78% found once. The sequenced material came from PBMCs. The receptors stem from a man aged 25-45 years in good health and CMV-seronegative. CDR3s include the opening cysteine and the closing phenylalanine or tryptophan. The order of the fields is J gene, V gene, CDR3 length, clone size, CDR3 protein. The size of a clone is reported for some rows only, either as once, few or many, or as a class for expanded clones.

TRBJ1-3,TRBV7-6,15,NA,CASSLGRGSGNTIYF
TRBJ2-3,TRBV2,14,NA,CASKTSGISDTQYF
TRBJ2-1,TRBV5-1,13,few,CASSSRVYNEQFF
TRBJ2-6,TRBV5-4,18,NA,CASSSRQGSFSGANVLTF
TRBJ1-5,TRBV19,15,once,CASSFSTGYNQPQHF
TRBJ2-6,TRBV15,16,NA,CATTGTGLSGANVLTF
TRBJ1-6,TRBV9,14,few,CASSVAFGGSPLHF
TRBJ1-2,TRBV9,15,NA,CASRSEAGDNYGYTF
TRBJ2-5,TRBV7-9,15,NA,CASSLISGTAETQYF
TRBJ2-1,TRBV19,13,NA,CARGLAGRNEQFF
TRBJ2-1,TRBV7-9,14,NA,CASSLPSGRGEQFF
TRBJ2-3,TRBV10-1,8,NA,CAIPDGSF
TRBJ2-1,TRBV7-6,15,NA,CASSYRLAGNNEQFF
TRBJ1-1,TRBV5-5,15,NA,CASSLAWGTNTEAFF
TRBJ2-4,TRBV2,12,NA,CASNRDKNIQYF
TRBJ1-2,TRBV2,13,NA,CANYRSFVYGYTF
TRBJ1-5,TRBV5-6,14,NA,CASSSPFSNQPQHF
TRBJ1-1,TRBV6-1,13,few,CASSRRENTEAFF
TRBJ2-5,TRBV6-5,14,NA,CASSRPGGHKTQYF
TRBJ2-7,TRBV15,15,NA,CATREGSGVGYEQYF
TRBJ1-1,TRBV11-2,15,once,CASSLGGTGATEAFF
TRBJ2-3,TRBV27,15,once,CASSLLSGNTDTQYF
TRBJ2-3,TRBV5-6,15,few,CASSLGTGSWDTQYF
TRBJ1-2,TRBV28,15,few,CASNEGQGAHYGYTF
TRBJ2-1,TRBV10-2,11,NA,CASSLLDEQFF
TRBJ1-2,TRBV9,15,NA,CASSVEGTGTYGYTF
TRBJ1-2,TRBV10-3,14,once,CAISPPDRDIGYTF
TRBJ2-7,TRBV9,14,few,CASSEGADSYEQYF
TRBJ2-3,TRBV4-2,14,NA,CASSFSSGSDTQYF
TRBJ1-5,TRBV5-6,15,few,CASSLGRRSNQPQHF
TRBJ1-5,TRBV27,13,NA,CASSLRGNQPQHF
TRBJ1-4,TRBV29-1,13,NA,CSVVADSNEKLFF
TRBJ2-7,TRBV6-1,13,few,CASRGARDAEQYF